What follows is one T cell receptor (beta chain) and its context. Its antigen is still unknown. This sample was taken from a study of T cell responses to AZD1222 COVID-19 vaccine. Study-wide points: Across spike, vaccine-associated CD4 TCRs were found, dominant at 160-218 and 743-854.

The CDR3 is 17 amino acids. After removal of 6 bases from V and 2 bases from J, the junction contained 6 bases not matched to a gene. Germline CDR1 reads SNHLY; CDR2 reads FYNNEI. TCRdb keeps only in-frame clones here, not all; method: immunoSEQ multiplex PCR. This table holds some 120,000 clones, over 85% found once. The TCR originated in an adult in good health. Sequenced here: peripheral blood, sampled on day 0 of AZD1222 vaccination. The chain carries TRBV2 and TRBJ2-1; 14 nucleotides align to TRBD2. The CDR3 sequence: CASRRLAGGSAYNEQFF. CDR3 DNA: TGTGCCAGCAGAAGACTAGCGGGAGGGTCTGCCTACAATGAGCAGTTCTTC.